This T cell receptor (beta chain) was captured in a study of neurological immune-mediated disorders. Indicated time point: longitudinal time-point 2. The study drew its healthy controls from blood bank volunteers in Maryland, USA. Unsorted libraries were generated from 2 million PBMCs held at -80 degrees C. V gave up 5 bases and J gave up 4 bases; unmatched junction bases: 8. Germline V CDR1 and CDR2: DFQATT, SNEGSKA (reference sequence). The CDR3 has 14 amino acids. This clonotype was counted many times. Its specificity is not known. Synthesis of cDNA was performed by 5'RACE using 10-nucleotide random UMIs. One entry per CDR3 protein results from TCRdb running MiXCR on the 5' RACE reads. The sample consists of about 60,000 distinct CDR3 sequences, less than 10% of them appearing once. Overall study results and limits: None of the CDR3 amino acid sequences of expanded clones were shared across subjects, and this suggested private repertoires in all groups.

This clonotype was obtained from a man aged 30 to 45 in good health. The material sequenced was PBMCs. This rearrangement joins TRBV20-1 to TRBJ2-7, with 10 bases aligning to TRBD1. The CDR3 coding sequence is TGCAGTGCTTGGACGAGGGACAGGGGTTACGAGCAGTACTTC. Its protein product is CSAWTRDRGYEQYF.